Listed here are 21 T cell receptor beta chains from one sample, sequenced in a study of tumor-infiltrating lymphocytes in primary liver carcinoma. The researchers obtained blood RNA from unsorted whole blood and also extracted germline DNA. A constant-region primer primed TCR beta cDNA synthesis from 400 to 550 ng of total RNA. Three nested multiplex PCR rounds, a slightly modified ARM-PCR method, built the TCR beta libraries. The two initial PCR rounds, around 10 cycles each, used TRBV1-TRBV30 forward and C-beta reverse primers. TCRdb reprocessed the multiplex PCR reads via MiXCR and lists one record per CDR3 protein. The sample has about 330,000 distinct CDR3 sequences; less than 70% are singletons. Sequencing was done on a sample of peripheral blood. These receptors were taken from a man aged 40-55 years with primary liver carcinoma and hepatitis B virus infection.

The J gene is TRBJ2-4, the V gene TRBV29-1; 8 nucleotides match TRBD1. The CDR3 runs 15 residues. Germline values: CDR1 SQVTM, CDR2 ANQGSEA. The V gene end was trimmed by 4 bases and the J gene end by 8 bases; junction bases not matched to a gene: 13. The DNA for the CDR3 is TGCAGCGTTGGATGGGTGGACAGGGAAATAGACATTCAGTACTTC. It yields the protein CSVGWVDREIDIQYF.

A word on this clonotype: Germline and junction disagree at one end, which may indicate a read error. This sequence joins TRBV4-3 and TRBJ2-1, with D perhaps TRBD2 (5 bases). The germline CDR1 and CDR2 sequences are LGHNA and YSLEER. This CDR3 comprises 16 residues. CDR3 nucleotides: TGCGCCAGCAACCAAGATCGGCGGGCGCGGTACAATGAGCAGTTCTTC. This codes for CASNQDRRARYNEQFF.

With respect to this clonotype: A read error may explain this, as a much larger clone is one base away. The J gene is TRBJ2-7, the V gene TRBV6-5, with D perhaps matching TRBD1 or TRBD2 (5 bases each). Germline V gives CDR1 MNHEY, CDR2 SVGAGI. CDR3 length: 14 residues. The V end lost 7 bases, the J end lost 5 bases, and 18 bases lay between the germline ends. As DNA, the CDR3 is TGTGCCAGCACCACGACCGTCAGGGACCACGAGCAGTACTTC. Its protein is CASTTTVRDHEQYF.

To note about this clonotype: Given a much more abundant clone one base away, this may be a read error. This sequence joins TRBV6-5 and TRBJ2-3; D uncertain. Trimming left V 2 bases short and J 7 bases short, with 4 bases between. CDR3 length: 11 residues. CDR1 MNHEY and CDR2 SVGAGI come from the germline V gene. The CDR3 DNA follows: TGTGCCAGCAGTTACCTAAATACGCAGTATTTT. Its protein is CASSYLNTQYF.

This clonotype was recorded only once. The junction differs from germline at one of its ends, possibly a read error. The CDR3 is CAGREGLPAF. CDR3 coding DNA: TGTGCCGGCAGGGAAGGGCTGCCCGCCTTC. The chain combines TRBV6-1 with TRBJ1-2, with TRBD1 as a possible D gene (5 bases). From germline, CDR1 is MNHNS and CDR2 SASEGT. The CDR3 is made up of 10 amino acids.

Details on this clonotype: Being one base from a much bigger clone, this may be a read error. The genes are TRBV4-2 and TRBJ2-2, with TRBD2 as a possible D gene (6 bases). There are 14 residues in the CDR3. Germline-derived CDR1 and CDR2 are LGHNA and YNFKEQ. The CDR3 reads CACSWDSNTGELFF. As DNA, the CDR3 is TGTGCCTGCAGTTGGGACTCGAACACCGGGGAGCTGTTTTTT.

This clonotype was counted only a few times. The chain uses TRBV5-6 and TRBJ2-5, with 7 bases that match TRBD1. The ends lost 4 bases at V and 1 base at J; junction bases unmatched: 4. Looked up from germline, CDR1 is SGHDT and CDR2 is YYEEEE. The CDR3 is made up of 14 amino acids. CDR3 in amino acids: CASSPWTGQETQYF. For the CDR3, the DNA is TGTGCCAGCAGCCCGTGGACAGGCCAAGAGACCCAGTACTTC.

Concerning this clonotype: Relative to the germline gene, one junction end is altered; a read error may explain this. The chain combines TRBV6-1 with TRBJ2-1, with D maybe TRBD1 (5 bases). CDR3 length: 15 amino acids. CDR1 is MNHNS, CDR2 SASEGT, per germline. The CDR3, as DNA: TGCGCCTGCAGTGAAGCTCAGGGCTCCTACAATGAGCAGTTCTTC. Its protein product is CACSEAQGSYNEQFF.

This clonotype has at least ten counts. The CDR3 nucleotides are TGTGCCAGCAGCCAAGATCAGACTAGCGGGGCGTACAATGAGCAGTTCTTC. Translation gives CASSQDQTSGAYNEQFF. This chain uses TRBV4-2 with TRBJ2-1; 11 bases line up with TRBD2. The V and J ends lost 0 bases and 4 bases, in that order; junction bases with no gene match: 5. The CDR3 spans 17 residues. CDR1 LGHNA and CDR2 YNFKEQ come from the germline V gene.

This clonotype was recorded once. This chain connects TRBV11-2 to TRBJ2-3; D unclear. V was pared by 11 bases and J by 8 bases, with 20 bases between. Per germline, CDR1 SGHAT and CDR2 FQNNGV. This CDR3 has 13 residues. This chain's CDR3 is CAGNSPRVPTQYF. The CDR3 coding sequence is TGTGCCGGCAACTCACCTCGGGTTCCTACGCAGTATTTT.

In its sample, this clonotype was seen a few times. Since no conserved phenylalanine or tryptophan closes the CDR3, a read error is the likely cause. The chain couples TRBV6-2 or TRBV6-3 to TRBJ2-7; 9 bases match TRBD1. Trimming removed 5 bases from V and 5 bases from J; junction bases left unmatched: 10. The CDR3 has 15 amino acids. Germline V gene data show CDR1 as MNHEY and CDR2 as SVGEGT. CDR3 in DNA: TGTGCCAGCAGTAGCGATTACAGGGGGCACAACGAGCAGTACTTA. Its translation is CASSSDYRGHNEQYL.

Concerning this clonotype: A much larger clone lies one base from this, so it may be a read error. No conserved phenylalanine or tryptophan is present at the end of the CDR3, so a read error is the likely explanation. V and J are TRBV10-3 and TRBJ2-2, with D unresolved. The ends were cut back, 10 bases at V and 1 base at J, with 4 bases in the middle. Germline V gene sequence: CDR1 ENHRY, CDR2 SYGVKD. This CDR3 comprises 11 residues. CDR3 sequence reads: CATKNTGELFL. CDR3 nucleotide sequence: TGTGCCACCAAGAACACCGGGGAGCTGTTTCTT.

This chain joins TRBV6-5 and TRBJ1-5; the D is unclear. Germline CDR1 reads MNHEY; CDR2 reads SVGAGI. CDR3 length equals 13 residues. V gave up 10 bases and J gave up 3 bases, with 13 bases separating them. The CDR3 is CANTPGINQPQHF. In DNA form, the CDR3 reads TGTGCCAACACCCCGGGCATCAATCAGCCCCAGCATTTT.

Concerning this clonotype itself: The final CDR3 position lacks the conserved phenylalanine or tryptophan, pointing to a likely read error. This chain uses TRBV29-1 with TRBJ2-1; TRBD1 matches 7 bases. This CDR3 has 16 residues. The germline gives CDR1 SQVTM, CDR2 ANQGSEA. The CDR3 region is CIVIKVWDSSYNEQFL. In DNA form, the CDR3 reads TGCATCGTTATAAAGGTCTGGGACAGCAGCTACAATGAGCAGTTCTTA.

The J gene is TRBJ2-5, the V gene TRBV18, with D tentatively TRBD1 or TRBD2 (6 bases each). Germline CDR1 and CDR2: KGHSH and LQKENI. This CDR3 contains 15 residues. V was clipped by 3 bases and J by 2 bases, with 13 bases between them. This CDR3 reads CASSPRDISQETQYF. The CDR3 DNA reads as TGTGCCAGCTCACCGCGGGACATTTCGCAAGAGACCCAGTACTTC.

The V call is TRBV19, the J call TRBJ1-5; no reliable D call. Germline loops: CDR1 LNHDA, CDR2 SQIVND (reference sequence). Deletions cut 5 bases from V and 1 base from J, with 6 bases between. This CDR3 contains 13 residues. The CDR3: CASSPKSNQPQHF. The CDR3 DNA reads TGTGCCAGTAGTCCCAAGAGCAATCAGCCCCAGCATTTT.

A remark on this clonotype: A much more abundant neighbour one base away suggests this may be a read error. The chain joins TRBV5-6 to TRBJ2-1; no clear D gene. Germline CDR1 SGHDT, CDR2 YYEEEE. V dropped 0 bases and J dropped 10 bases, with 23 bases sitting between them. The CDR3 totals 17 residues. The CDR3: CASSLVALLRISGEQFF. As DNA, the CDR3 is TGTGCCAGCAGCTTGGTTGCTTTGCTACGCATCTCTGGCGAGCAGTTCTTC.

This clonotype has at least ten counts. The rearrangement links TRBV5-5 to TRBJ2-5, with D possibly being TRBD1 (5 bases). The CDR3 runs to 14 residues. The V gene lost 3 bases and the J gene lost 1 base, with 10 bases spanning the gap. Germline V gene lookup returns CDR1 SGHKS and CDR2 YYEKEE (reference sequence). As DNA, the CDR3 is TGTGCCAGCAGCTCGACAGATCTCCAAGAGACCCAGTACTTC. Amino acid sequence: CASSSTDLQETQYF.

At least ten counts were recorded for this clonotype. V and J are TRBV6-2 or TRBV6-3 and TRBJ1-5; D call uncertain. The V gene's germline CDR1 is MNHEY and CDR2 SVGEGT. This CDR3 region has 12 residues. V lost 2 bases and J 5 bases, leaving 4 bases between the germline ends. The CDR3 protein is CASSYTYQPQHF. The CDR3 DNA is TGTGCCAGCAGTTACACATATCAGCCCCAGCATTTT.

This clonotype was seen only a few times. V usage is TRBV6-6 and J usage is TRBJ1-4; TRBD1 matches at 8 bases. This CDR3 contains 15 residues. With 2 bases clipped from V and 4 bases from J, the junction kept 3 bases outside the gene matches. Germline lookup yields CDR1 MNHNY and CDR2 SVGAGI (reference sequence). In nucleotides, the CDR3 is TGTGCCAGCAGTTACCTGGACAGGGTTAATGAAAAACTGTTTTTT. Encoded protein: CASSYLDRVNEKLFF.

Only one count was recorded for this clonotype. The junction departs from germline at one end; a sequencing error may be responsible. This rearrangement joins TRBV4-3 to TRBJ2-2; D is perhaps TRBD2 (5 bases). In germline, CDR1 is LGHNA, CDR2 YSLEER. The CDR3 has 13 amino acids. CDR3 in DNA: TGCGCCAGCAGCCAAGAAGGCGCCGGGGTGCTGTTTTTT. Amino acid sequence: CASSQEGAGVLFF.